Presented here are 20 T cell receptor beta chains from one specimen sequenced in a study of blood T cell repertoires in COVID-19. Sequencing used immunoSEQ multiplex PCR; TCRdb keeps in-frame clones, though not all of them. The sample has about 250,000 clones, around 84% seen once. The sample taken for sequencing was PBMCs or T cells enriched from blood (not recorded which). These receptor sequences come from a man between 35 and 55 years old who had been exposed to COVID-19.

The rearrangement links TRBV2 to TRBJ1-3, with D hard to call. Germline V lookup: CDR1 SNHLY, CDR2 FYNNEI. Trimming removed 4 bases at V and 6 bases at J, with 10 bases between. This CDR3 comprises 13 residues. The CDR3 spells CASSANFKNTIYF. The CDR3, as DNA: TGTGCCAGCAGTGCGAACTTCAAAAACACCATATATTTT.

The gene calls are TRBV27 and TRBJ1-4; maybe TRBD1 (5 bases). V lost 8 bases and J 3 bases, leaving 22 bases between the germline ends. The CDR3 contains 17 residues. Looked up from germline, CDR1 is MNHEY and CDR2 is SMNVEV (reference sequence). The CDR3 region has the DNA TGTGCCAGCCGAACATCCGGCCAGGGCGTGTCTAATGAAAAACTGTTTTTT. Its translation is CASRTSGQGVSNEKLFF.

The chain recombines TRBV7-8 with TRBJ2-7; perhaps TRBD2 as D (6 bases). Germline values: CDR1 SGHVS, CDR2 FQNEAQ. The V end lost 2 bases, the J end lost 2 bases, and 22 bases lay between the germline ends. The CDR3 totals 18 residues. The CDR3 loop is CASSLSAARLALTYEQYF. CDR3 DNA sequence: TGTGCCAGCAGCTTAAGCGCGGCGCGTCTAGCGTTAACCTACGAGCAGTACTTC. Looking up the rest from reference TRBV7-8 and TRBJ2-7 gives the full variable domain: GAGVSQSPRYKVAKRGQDVALRCDPISGHVSLFWYQQALGQGPEFLTYFQNEAQLDKSGLPSDRFFAERPEGSVSTLKIQRTQQEDSAVYLCASSLSAARLALTYEQYFGPGTRLTVT.

This chain joins TRBV19 and TRBJ2-3; the D gene is possibly TRBD2 (7 bases). The CDR3 contains 13 residues. V lost 6 bases and J lost 5, with 12 bases in between. CDR1 and CDR2 (germline): LNHDA, SQIVND (reference sequence). The CDR3 is CASRGGGGDTQYF. The CDR3 DNA is TGTGCCAGTAGAGGGGGGGGTGGAGATACGCAGTATTTT.

The rearrangement joins TRBV5-5 to TRBJ2-7; 8 nucleotides align to TRBD2. Germline V CDR1 and CDR2: SGHKS, YYEKEE (reference sequence). Trimming removed 4 bases from V and 2 bases from J; junction bases left unmatched: 11. The CDR3 totals 16 residues. The chain's CDR3 is CASSDPPGLVAYEQYF. CDR3 coding DNA: TGTGCCAGCAGCGACCCCCCGGGACTAGTTGCCTACGAGCAGTACTTC. The variable domain in full, with the rest retrieved from reference TRBV5-5 and TRBJ2-7, is DAGVTQSPTHLIKTRGQQVTLRCSPISGHKSVSWYQQVLGQGPQFIFQYYEKEERGRGNFPDRFSARQFPNYSSELNVNALLLGDSALYLCASSDPPGLVAYEQYFGPGTRLTVT.

This clone was picked up many times. V usage is TRBV3-1 (or the pseudogene TRBV3-2) and J usage is TRBJ2-3; TRBD2 matches 10 bases. CDR3 length: 15 residues. The V gene end was trimmed by 4 bases and the J gene end by 0 bases; junction bases not matched to a gene: 1. Germline values: CDR1 LGHDT, CDR2 YNNKEL (reference sequence). The CDR3 here is CASSPTSGSTDTQYF. For the CDR3, the DNA is TGTGCCAGCAGCCCGACTAGCGGGAGCACAGATACGCAGTATTTT.

The chain has TRBV30 and TRBJ2-3; TRBD2 aligns across 7 bases. CDR3 length: 16 amino acids. The ends lost 4 bases at V and 2 bases at J; junction bases unmatched: 12. CDR1 and CDR2 (germline): GTSNPN, SVGIG (reference sequence). The CDR3 reads CAWKAGGSIFTDTQYF. The DNA of the CDR3 is TGTGCCTGGAAAGCTGGCGGGAGCATTTTCACAGATACGCAGTATTTT.

This clone is a singleton in its sample. The V call is TRBV11-1, the J call TRBJ2-1; weak D call: TRBD2 (7 bases). This CDR3 spans 15 amino acids. Germline V gives CDR1 SGHAT, CDR2 FQDESV (reference sequence). Trimming pared 5 bases from V and 8 bases from J, leaving 19 bases between. The CDR3: CASSPGGLAFYEQFF. The CDR3 nucleotides read TGTGCCAGCAGCCCCGGGGGGCTAGCATTCTATGAGCAGTTCTTC.

The chain joins TRBV19 to TRBJ1-5, with unresolved D. This CDR3 has 16 amino acids. V shed 7 bases and J shed 4 bases, with 20 bases lying between them. CDR1 is LNHDA, CDR2 SQIVND, per germline (reference sequence). The CDR3 DNA is TGTGCCAGTATAGCCTCTTGGGTCGGGTCAAATCAGCCCCAGCATTTT. Amino acid sequence: CASIASWVGSNQPQHF.

The CDR3 bases are TGTGCCACCAGTGATCGTCCGGGGTCACCACAGTTCTTC. Protein product: CATSDRPGSPQFF. The chain combines TRBV24-1 with TRBJ2-1, with D maybe TRBD2 (5 bases). Trimming removed 3 bases from V and 13 bases from J, with 15 bases in between. Per the germline V gene, CDR1 is KGHDR and CDR2 is SFDVKD. The CDR3 covers 13 residues.

The chain has TRBV3-1 (or the pseudogene TRBV3-2) and TRBJ2-1, with 10 bases that match TRBD2. CDR1 LGHDT and CDR2 YNNKEL come from the germline V gene (reference sequence). Germline trimming cut 4 bases from V and 4 bases from J; bases unmatched to any gene: 10. CDR3 length equals 17 residues. CDR3 DNA: TGTGCCAGCAGCCCCCACCCGCTAGCGGGAGCATACAATGAGCAGTTCTTC. It specifies CASSPHPLAGAYNEQFF.

The V gene is TRBV5-4, the J gene TRBJ1-4; 7 bases agree with TRBD1. The V gene end was trimmed by 4 bases and the J gene end by 5 bases; junction bases not matched to a gene: 8. There are 15 residues in the CDR3. Germline CDR1 and CDR2: SGHNT and YYREEE (reference sequence). The chain's CDR3 is CASSARTGINEKLFF. CDR3 DNA: TGTGCCAGCAGCGCCCGGACAGGAATAAATGAAAAACTGTTTTTT.

The rearrangement links TRBV5-1 to TRBJ1-5, with D possibly being TRBD1 (6 bases). Germline V gene lookup returns CDR1 SGHRS and CDR2 YFSETQ. The CDR3 runs 14 residues. V was pared by 4 bases and J by 3 bases, with 11 bases between. This CDR3 is CASSLGTTNQPQHF. The CDR3, as DNA: TGCGCCAGCAGCCTCGGGACAACCAATCAGCCCCAGCATTTT. Combining the CDR3 with reference TRBV5-1 and TRBJ1-5 gives the whole variable domain KAGVTQTPRYLIKTRGQQVTLSCSPISGHRSVSWYQQTPGQGLQFLFEYFSETQRNKGNFPGRFSGRQFSNSRSEMNVSTLELGDSALYLCASSLGTTNQPQHFGDGTRLSIL.

This clone was observed a handful of times. The V gene is TRBV2, the J gene TRBJ2-1; D may be TRBD1 (6 bases). The CDR3 covers 14 residues. Deletions cut 4 bases from V and 12 bases from J, with 19 bases between. Germline lookup yields CDR1 SNHLY and CDR2 FYNNEI. The CDR3 region is CASSVGGQGLRQFF. The CDR3 coding sequence is TGTGCCAGCAGTGTAGGGGGACAAGGTCTTCGGCAGTTCTTC. Full variable domain (rest looked up from reference TRBV2 and TRBJ2-1): EPEVTQTPSHQVTQMGQEVILRCVPISNHLYFYWYRQILGQKVEFLVSFYNNEISEKSEIFDDQFSVERPDGSNFTLKIRSTKLEDSAMYFCASSVGGQGLRQFFGPGTRLTVL.

The gene calls are TRBV6-5 and TRBJ2-3, with D tentatively TRBD1 (6 bases). The CDR3 length is 14 residues. V was shortened by 6 bases and J by 1 base, with 11 bases between the two germline ends. CDR1 and CDR2 from the germline V gene are MNHEY and SVGAGI. The CDR3: CASRKSGGTDTQYF. In DNA, the CDR3 is TGTGCCAGCAGGAAATCAGGGGGCACAGATACGCAGTATTTT.

This chain uses TRBV28 with TRBJ1-2, with D unresolved. Trimming cost V 3 bases and J 2 bases, with 10 bases left between them. The CDR3 is made up of 14 amino acids. Germline CDR1 reads MDHEN; CDR2 reads SYDVKM. The CDR3 is CASSFQAENYGYTF. DNA of the CDR3: TGTGCCAGCAGTTTTCAGGCCGAAAACTATGGCTACACCTTC.

V usage is TRBV18 and J usage is TRBJ1-1; 7 bases are a match to TRBD1. J was trimmed by 1 base and V by 3 bases; bases with no gene match: 5. Germline V gene lookup returns CDR1 KGHSH and CDR2 LQKENI. The CDR3 is made up of 15 amino acids. The CDR3 nucleotides are TGTGCCAGCTCACCGGGGGACAGTTGGAACACTGAAGCTTTCTTT. As protein: CASSPGDSWNTEAFF.

The chain couples TRBV19 to TRBJ1-2; D gene unclear. Trimming pared 5 bases from V and 3 bases from J, leaving 10 bases between. Germline V CDR1 and CDR2: LNHDA, SQIVND (reference sequence). This CDR3 region has 13 residues. CDR3 bases: TGTGCCAGTAGTCCCCGGGGTGACTATGGCTACACCTTC. It codes for CASSPRGDYGYTF.

The chain has TRBV4-2 and TRBJ1-3, with a weak D call TRBD1 (6 bases). The V end was cut by 8 bases, the J end by 0 bases, with 17 bases between. Germline-derived CDR1 and CDR2 are LGHNA and YNFKEQ. The CDR3 consists of 16 residues. DNA for the CDR3: TGTGCCAGCGAGGCCGTCGGACAGATCTCTGGAAACACCATATATTTT. It specifies CASEAVGQISGNTIYF.

The chain carries TRBV6-1 and TRBJ1-2; no firm D call. The V and J ends lost 1 base and 4 bases respectively, with 10 bases between them. From germline, CDR1 is MNHNS and CDR2 SASEGT. There are 14 residues in the CDR3. CDR3 amino acids: CASSEVEEGYGYTF. CDR3 DNA: TGTGCCAGCAGTGAAGTTGAAGAGGGCTATGGCTACACCTTC.